This T cell receptor (beta chain) was profiled in a study of T cell repertoires in aging, cancer and after chemotherapy. Study as a whole: Paired samples before and after chemotherapy came from chronic lymphocytic leukemia patients on fludarabine- or bendamustine-based regimens. Study results and limitations: Loss of evenness, beyond lost richness, contributed to age-related TCR diversity decline in cancer patients.

The CDR3 has 13 residues. The V and J ends lost 7 bases and 5 bases respectively, with 17 bases between them. Germline CDR1 reads DFQATT; CDR2 reads SNEGSKA (reference sequence). TRB rearrangements spanning V, D and J were amplified using mixed TRB-A/B primers. TCRdb used MiXCR to reprocess the multiplex PCR reads, holding one entry per CDR3 protein. The profile shows about a thousand distinct CDR3 sequences, 25% to 30% of them singletons. For this clonotype: Its matching antigen is unknown.

Peripheral blood genomic DNA, not sorted cells or RNA, was the template. The sequencing sample was made of blood. The chain joins TRBV20-1 to TRBJ1-2; no clear D gene. The source of this sequence is a human donor with a blood cancer. In nucleotides, the CDR3 is TGCAGTGAGGTGGAGAGACAACCTTATGGCTACACCTTC. It codes for CSEVERQPYGYTF.